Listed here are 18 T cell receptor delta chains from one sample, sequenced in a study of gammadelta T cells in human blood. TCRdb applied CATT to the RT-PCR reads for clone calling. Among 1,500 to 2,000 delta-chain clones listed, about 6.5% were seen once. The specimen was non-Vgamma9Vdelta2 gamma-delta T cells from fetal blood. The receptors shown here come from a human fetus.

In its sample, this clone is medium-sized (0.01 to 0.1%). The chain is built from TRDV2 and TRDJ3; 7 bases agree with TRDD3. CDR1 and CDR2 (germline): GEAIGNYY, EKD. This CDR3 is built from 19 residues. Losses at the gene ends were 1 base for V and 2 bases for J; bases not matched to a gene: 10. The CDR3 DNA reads TGTGCCTGTGACACGATCCGGGGGATCGACCCCTGGGACACCCGACAGATGTTTTTC. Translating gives CACDTIRGIDPWDTRQMFF.

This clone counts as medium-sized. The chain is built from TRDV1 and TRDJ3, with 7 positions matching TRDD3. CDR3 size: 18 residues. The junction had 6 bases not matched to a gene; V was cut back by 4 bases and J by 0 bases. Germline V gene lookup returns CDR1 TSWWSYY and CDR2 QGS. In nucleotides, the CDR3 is TGTGCTCTTGGGGGGGGGATCCCCAGCTCCTGGGACACCCGACAGATGTTTTTC. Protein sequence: CALGGGIPSSWDTRQMFF.

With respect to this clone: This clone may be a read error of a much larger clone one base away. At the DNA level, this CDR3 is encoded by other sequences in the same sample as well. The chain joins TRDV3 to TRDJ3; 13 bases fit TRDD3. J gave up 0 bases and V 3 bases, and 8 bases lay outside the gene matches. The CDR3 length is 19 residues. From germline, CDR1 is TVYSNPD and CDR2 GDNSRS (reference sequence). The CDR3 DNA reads TGTGCCTTCGGTACTGGGGGATACGGGAGCTCCTGGGACACCCGACAGATGTTTTTC. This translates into CAFGTGGYGSSWDTRQMFF.

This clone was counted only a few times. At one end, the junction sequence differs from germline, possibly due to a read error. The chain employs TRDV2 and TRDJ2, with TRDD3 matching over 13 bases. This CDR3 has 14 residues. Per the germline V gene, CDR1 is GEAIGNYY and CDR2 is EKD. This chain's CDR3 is CARDTGGYEAQLFF. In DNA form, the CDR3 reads TGTGCCCGTGACACTGGGGGATACGAAGCACAACTCTTCTTT.

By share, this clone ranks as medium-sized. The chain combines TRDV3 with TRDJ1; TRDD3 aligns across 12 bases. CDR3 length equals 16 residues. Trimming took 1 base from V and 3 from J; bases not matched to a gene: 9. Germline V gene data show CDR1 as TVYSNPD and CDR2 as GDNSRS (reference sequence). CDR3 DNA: TGTGCCTTTAAGGTACTGGGGGATACCAACGCCGATAAACTCATCTTT. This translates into CAFKVLGDTNADKLIF.

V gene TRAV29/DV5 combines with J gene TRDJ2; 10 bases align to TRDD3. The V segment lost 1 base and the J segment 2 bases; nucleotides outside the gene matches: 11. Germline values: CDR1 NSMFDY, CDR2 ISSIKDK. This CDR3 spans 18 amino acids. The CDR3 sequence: CAASRYWGMGALTAQLFF. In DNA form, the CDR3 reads TGTGCAGCAAGCCGGTACTGGGGGATGGGGGCATTGACAGCACAACTCTTCTTT.

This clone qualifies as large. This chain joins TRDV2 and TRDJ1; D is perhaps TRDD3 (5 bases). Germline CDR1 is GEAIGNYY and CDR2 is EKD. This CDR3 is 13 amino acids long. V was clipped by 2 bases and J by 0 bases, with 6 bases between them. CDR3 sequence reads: CACDMGYTDKLIF. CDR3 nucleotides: TGTGCCTGTGACATGGGATACACCGATAAACTCATCTTT.

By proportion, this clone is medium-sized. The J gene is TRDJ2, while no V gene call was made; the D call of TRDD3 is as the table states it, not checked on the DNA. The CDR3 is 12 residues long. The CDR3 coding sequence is TGTGCTGTACTGGGGGATACAGCACAACTCTTCTTT. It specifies CAVLGDTAQLFF.

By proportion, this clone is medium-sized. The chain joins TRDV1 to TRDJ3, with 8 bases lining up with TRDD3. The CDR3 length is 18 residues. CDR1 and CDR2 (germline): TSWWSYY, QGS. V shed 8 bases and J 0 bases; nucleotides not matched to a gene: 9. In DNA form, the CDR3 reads TGTGCTCTTCGTACTGGGGGCCCTAGCTCCTGGGACACCCGACAGATGTTTTTC. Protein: CALRTGGPSSWDTRQMFF.

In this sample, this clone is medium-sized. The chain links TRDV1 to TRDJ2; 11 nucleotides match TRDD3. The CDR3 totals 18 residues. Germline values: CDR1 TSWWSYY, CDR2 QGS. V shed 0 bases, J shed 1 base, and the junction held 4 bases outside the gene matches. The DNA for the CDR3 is TGTGCTCTTGGGGAACTCCGTACTGGGGGATATTTGACAGCACAACTCTTCTTT. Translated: CALGELRTGGYLTAQLFF.

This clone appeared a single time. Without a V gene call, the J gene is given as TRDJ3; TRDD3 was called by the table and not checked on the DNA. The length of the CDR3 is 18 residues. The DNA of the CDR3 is TGTGCTGTGGCTGGTGGGGGTTCCAGCTCCTGGGACACCCGACAGATGTTTTTC. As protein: CAVAGGGSSSWDTRQMFF.

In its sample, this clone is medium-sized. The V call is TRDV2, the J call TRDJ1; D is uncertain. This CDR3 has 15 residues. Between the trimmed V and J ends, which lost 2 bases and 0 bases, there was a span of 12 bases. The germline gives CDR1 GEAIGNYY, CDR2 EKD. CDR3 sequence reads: CACDKRESYTDKLIF. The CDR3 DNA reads TGTGCCTGTGACAAAAGGGAGTCGTACACCGATAAACTCATCTTT.

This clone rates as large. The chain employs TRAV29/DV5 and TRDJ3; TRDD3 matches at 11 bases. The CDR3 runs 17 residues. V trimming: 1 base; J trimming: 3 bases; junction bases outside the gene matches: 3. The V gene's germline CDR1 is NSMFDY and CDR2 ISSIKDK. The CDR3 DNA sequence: TGTGCAGCAAGCACTGGGGGATATGGCTGGGACACCCGACAGATGTTTTTC. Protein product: CAASTGGYGWDTRQMFF.

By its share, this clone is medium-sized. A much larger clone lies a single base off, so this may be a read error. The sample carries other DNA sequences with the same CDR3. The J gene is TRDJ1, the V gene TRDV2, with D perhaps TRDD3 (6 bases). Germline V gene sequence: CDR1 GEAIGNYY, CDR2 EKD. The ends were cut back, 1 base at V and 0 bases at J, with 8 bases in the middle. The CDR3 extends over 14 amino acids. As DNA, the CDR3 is TGTGCCTGTGACACTGGGGGGTACACCGATAAACTCATCTTT. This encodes CACDTGGYTDKLIF.

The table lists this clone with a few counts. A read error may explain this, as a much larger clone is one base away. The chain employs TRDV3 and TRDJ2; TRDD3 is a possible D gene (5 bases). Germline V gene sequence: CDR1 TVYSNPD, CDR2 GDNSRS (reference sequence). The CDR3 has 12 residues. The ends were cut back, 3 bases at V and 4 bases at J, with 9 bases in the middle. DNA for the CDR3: TGTGCCTTAGGGGACCAGACAGCACAACTCTTCTTT. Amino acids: CALGDQTAQLFF.

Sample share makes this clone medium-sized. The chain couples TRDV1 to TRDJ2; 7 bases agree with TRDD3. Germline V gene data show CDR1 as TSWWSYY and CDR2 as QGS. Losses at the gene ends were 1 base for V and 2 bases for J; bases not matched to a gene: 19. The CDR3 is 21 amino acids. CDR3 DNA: TGTGCTCTTGGGGAACCAGGGGTTCTGCTGGGGGCCTCGTCCTTGACAGCACAACTCTTCTTT. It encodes CALGEPGVLLGASSLTAQLFF.

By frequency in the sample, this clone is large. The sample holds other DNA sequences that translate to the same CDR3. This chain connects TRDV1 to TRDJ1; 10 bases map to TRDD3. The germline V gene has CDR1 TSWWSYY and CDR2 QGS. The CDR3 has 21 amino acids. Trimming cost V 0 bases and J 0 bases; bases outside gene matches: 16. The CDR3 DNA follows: TGTGCTCTTGGGGAACTCCTACGGGGGATACGTCCCCCTCCGTACACCGATAAACTCATCTTT. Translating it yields CALGELLRGIRPPPYTDKLIF.

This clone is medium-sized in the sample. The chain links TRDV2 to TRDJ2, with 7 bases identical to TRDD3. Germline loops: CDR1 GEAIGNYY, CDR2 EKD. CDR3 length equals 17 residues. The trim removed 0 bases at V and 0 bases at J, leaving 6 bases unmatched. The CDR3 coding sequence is TGTGCCTGTGACACCGTAAAAGGGATACCTTTGACAGCACAACTCTTCTTT. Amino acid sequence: CACDTVKGIPLTAQLFF.